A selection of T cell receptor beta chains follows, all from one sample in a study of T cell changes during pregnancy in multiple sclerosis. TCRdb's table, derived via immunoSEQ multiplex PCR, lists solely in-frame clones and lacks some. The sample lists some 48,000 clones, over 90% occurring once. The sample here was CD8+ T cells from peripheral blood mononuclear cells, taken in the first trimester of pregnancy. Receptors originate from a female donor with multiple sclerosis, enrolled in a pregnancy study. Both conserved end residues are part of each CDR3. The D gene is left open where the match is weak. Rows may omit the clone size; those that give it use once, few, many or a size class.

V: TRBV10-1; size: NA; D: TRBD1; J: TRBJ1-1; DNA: TGCGCCAGCAGTGACCGGGACAGGGCCTTTGAAGCTTTCTTT; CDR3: CASSDRDRAFEAFF
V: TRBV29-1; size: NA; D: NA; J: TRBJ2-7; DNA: TGCAGCGCGGGGGGCAACTCCTACGAGCAGTACTTC; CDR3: CSAGGNSYEQYF
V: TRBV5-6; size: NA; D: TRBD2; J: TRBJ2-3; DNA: TGTGCCAGCAGCATCCTAGCGGGAGGGAGGGATACGCAGTATTTT; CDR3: CASSILAGGRDTQYF
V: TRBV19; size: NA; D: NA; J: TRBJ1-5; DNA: TGTGCCAGTAGTATGATAAGAGGTTTCAATCAGCCCCAGCATTTT; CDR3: CASSMIRGFNQPQHF
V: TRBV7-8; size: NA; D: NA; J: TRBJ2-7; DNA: TGTGCCAGCAGCTTGAGGGTGGTTCGCCCCAACTCCGAGCAGTACTTC; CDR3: CASSLRVVRPNSEQYF
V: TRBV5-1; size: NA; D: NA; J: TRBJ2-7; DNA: TGCGCCAGCAGCTTGGCCTCGGACAGTAGCTCCTACGAGCAGTACTTC; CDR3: CASSLASDSSSYEQYF
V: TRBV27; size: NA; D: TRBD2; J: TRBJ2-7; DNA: TGTGCCAGCAGTCTAGCGGGGCCGTCTGACGAGCAGTACTTC; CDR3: CASSLAGPSDEQYF
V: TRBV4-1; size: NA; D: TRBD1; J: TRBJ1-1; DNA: TGCGCCAGCAGCCGGGACAGCGTAGGTATGGGCACTGAAGCTTTCTTT; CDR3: CASSRDSVGMGTEAFF
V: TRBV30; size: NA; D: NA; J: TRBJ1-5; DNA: TGTGCCTGGAGTGTCACGGGAAGCAATCAGCCCCAGCATTTT; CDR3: CAWSVTGSNQPQHF
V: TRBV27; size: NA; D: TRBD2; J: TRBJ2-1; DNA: TGTGCCAGCACCACGGGACTAGCGGGATGGGGTGAGCAGTTCTTC; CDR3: CASTTGLAGWGEQFF
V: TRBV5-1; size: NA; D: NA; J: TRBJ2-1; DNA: TGCGCCAGCAGCTCCCCATCCTCGGGGGTGACATACAATGAGCAGTTCTTC; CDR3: CASSSPSSGVTYNEQFF
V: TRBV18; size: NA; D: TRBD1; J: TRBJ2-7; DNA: TGTGCCAGCTCACCAGAAGGGGGCAGCCCCTACGAGCAGTACTTC; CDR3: CASSPEGGSPYEQYF
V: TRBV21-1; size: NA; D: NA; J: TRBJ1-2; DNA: TGTGCCAGCAGCAGCGACCGTGAGGATATTAACTATGGCTACACCTTC; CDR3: CASSSDREDINYGYTF
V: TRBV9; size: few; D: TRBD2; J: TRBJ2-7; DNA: TGTGCCAGCAGCGTAGGTGGGTCTAGCGGGACGTACGAGCAGTACTTC; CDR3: CASSVGGSSGTYEQYF
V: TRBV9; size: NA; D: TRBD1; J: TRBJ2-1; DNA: TGTGCCAGCAGCCCCCGACAGGGCGCAGATGAGCAGTTCTTC; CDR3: CASSPRQGADEQFF
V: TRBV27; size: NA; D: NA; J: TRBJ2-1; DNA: TGTGCCAGCAGTTTATCCTCCGGGACAAAACTCTACAATGAGCAGTTCTTC; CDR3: CASSLSSGTKLYNEQFF
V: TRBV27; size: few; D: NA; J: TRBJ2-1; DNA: TGTGCCAGCAGTTTTTCCCAAGAGCAGTTCTTC; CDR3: CASSFSQEQFF
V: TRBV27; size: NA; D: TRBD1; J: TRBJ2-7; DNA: TGTGCCAGCAGGCTGACAGGGAGCTACGAGCAGTACTTC; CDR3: CASRLTGSYEQYF
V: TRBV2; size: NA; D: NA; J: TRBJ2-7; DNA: TGTGCCAGCAGTGTATGGCACGGGGTCTACGAGCAGTACTTC; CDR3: CASSVWHGVYEQYF
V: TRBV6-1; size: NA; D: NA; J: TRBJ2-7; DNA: TGTGCCAGCAAGGTGGCAGGGGATTACTACGAGCAGTACTTC; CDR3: CASKVAGDYYEQYF
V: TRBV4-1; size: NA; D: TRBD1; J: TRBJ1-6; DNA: TGCGCCAGCAGTCGGACAGGGGGGGATGTGGCCCTCCACTTT; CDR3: CASSRTGGDVALHF
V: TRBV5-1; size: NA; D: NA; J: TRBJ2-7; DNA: TGCGCCAGCAGCCTCGGGACACAAGGGATTTTTGGCGAGCAGTACTTC; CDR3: CASSLGTQGIFGEQYF
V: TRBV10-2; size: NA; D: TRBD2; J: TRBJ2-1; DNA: TGCGCCAGCAGTGCGGGGGTAGCGGGCTCCTACAATGAGCAGTTCTTC; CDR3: CASSAGVAGSYNEQFF
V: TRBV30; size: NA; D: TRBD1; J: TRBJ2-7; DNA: TGTGCCTGGAGTCCATGGACAGGGGGCAGCGACGAGCAGTACTTC; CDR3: CAWSPWTGGSDEQYF
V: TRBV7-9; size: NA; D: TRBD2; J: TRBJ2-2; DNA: TGTGCCAGCAGACCTACTAGCGGAACGAACACCGGGGAGCTGTTTTTT; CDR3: CASRPTSGTNTGELFF
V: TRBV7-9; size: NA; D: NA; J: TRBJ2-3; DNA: TGTGCCAGCAGTTCCCGTGAGGCAGATACGCAGTATTTT; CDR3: CASSSREADTQYF
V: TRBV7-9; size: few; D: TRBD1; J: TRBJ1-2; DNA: TGTGCCAGCAGCTTAGGTCAGGGGGACTATGGCTACACCTTC; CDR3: CASSLGQGDYGYTF
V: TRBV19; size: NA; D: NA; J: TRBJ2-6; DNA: TGTGCCAGTAGTCCTAACTCTGGGGCCAACGTCCTGACTTTC; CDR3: CASSPNSGANVLTF
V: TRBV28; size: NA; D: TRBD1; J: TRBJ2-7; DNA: TGTGCCAGCAGTCCGACAGGGCTCTACGAGCAGTACTTC; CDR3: CASSPTGLYEQYF
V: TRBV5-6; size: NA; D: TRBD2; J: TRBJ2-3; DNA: TGTGCCAGCAGCGGCGCTAGCGGGTTCACAGATACGCAGTATTTT; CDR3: CASSGASGFTDTQYF
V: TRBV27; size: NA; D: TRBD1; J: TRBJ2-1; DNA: TGTGCCAGCAGTTTATCCGGGACAGGGGCCTACAATGAGCAGTTCTTC; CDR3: CASSLSGTGAYNEQFF
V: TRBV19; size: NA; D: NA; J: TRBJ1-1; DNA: TGTGCCAGTAGTATGAGGGGGGGAAACACTGAAGCTTTCTTT; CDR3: CASSMRGGNTEAFF
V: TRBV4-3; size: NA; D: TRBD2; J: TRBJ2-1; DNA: TGCGCCAGCAGCCAAAAGCCTAGCGGGATCTTCTACAATGAGCAGTTCTTC; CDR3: CASSQKPSGIFYNEQFF
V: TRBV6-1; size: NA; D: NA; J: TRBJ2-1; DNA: TGTGCCAGCAGGCGGGGTGAGCAGTTCTTC; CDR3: CASRRGEQFF
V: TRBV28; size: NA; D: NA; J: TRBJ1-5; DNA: TGTGCCAGCAGACCAGGGATGGGAAGTCAGCCCCAGCATTTT; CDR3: CASRPGMGSQPQHF
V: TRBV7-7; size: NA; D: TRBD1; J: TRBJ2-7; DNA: TGTGCCAGCAGCGCCGGACAGGGGGCCTACGAGCAGTACTTC; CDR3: CASSAGQGAYEQYF
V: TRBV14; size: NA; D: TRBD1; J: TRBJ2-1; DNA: TGTGCCAGCAGCGTCGGGACAGGGGGAATTCTGGGCAATGAGCAGTTCTTC; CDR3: CASSVGTGGILGNEQFF
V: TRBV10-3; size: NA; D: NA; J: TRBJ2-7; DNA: TGTGCCATCAGCGAAGAGCGCTACGAGCAGTACTTC; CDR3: CAISEERYEQYF
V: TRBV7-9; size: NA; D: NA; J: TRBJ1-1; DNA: TGTGCCAGCAGCCCCCCCAGTGGCACTGAAGCTTTCTTT; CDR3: CASSPPSGTEAFF
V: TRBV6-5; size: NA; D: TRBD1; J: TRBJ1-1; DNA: TGTGCCAGCAGTCCTGGACAGGGTAGTTTCGAAGCTTTCTTT; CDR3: CASSPGQGSFEAFF
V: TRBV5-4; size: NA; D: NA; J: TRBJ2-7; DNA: TGTGCCAGCAGCTTGAGGGGGGGGACCTACGAGCAGTACTTC; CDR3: CASSLRGGTYEQYF
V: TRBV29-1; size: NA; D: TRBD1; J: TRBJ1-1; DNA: TGCAGCGTTGAAGGAACCGGGACAGGGGGAACTGAAGCTTTCTTT; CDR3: CSVEGTGTGGTEAFF
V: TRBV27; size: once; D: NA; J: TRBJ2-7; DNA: TGTGCCAGCAGTTTATCGGCCTTATCCTACGAGCAGTACTTC; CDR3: CASSLSALSYEQYF
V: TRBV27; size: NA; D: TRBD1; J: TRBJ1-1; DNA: TGTGCCAGCAGTGCAGGACAGGGCGTTGGCACTGAAGCTTTCTTT; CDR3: CASSAGQGVGTEAFF
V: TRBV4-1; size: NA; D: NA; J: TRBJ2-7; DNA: TGCGCCAGCAGCCCCATGGCTGGCTTGGCAAACGAGCAGTACTTC; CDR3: CASSPMAGLANEQYF
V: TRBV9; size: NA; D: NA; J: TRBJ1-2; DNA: TGTGCCAGCAGCCCCGTCGAGGACTTGAATGGCTACACCTTC; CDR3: CASSPVEDLNGYTF
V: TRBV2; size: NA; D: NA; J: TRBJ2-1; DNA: TGTGCCAGCAGTGAAGAGATAGCGTACTCCTACAATGAGCAGTTCTTC; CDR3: CASSEEIAYSYNEQFF
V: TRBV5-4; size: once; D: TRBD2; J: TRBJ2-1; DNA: TGTGCCAGCAGCTTGGTGAAGCGGGAGAGTTACAATGAGCAGTTCTTC; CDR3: CASSLVKRESYNEQFF
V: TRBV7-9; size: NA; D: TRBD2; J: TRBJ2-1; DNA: TGTGCCAGCAGTTCTGGACTAGCGGGAGTCAATGAGCAGTTCTTC; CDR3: CASSSGLAGVNEQFF
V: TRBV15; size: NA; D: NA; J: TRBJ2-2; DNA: TGTGCCACCAGCTTTTTGGGCCCCGGGGAGCTGTTTTTT; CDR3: CATSFLGPGELFF
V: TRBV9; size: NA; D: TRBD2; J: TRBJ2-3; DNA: TGTGCCAGCAGCGCTAGCGGGAGGGCAGATACGCAGTATTTT; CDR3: CASSASGRADTQYF
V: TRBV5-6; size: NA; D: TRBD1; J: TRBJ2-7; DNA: TGTGCCAGCAGCTTGGCGCAGGGGGTCCAATCCTACGAGCAGTACTTC; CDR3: CASSLAQGVQSYEQYF
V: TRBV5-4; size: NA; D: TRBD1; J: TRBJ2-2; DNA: TGTGCCAGCAGCTTGTCCGGGACAGGGATTAACACCGGGGAGCTGTTTTTT; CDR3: CASSLSGTGINTGELFF
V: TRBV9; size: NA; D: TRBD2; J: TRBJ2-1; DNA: TGTGCCAGCAGCGCGACTAGCGGGAATTACGGGAACGGGGGTAATGAGCAGTTCTTC; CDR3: CASSATSGNYGNGGNEQFF
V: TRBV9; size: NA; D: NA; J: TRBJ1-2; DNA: TGTGCCAGCAGCGTAGCGGGAGATGGCTACACCTTC; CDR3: CASSVAGDGYTF
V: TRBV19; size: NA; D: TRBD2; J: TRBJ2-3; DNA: TGTGCCAGTAGTAAAAGACTAGCGGGGGACACAGATACGCAGTATTTT; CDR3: CASSKRLAGDTDTQYF